A selection of T cell receptor beta chains follows, all from one sample in a study of shared T cell receptors in the human thymus. Sequencing used immunoSEQ multiplex PCR; TCRdb keeps in-frame clones, though not all of them. Here the sample spans some 720,000 clones, roughly 88% being singletons. A further study also used this sample, focusing on human thymus T cells.

Specimen: thymocytes. These receptors originate from a boy in the first two years of life with a congenital heart defect. The CDR3 runs from the conserved cysteine through the conserved F or W. The D gene is left open where the match is weak. Clone size is stated in some rows and not others, as once, few, many or a class when expanded.

d_call | j_call | v_call | clone_size | cdr3_nt | cdr3_aa
. | TRBJ1-4 | TRBV6-6 | . | TGTGCCAGCAGCTTCGGGTCCTCTAATGAAAAACTGTTTTTT | CASSFGSSNEKLFF
. | TRBJ1-5 | TRBV6-5 | . | TGTGCCAGCAGTTACAACCGCTATAGCAATCAGCCCCAGCATTTT | CASSYNRYSNQPQHF
TRBD2 | TRBJ2-5 | TRBV27 | . | TGTGCCAGCAGATGCCTAGCGGGAGACCATCAAGAGACCCAGTACTTC | CASRCLAGDHQETQYF
TRBD2 | TRBJ2-3 | TRBV6-1 | . | TGTGCCAGCAGCGAAGGGGGACTAGCACCCAGCACAGATACGCAGTATTTT | CASSEGGLAPSTDTQYF
TRBD2 | TRBJ2-7 | TRBV7-2 | . | TGTGCCAGCAGCTTAGCCCAGATCAGCGGGGCCTACGAGCAGTACTTC | CASSLAQISGAYEQYF
. | TRBJ2-1 | TRBV7-2 | . | TGTGCCAGCAGCTACCTAGCTCGCGGATGGAATGAGCAGTTCTTC | CASSYLARGWNEQFF
TRBD1 | TRBJ1-2 | TRBV7-2 | . | TGTGCCAGCAGCTTGGGGAGGACAGGGGACTATGGCTACACCTTC | CASSLGRTGDYGYTF
TRBD2 | TRBJ2-1 | TRBV13 | . | TGTGCCAGCAGCTTACCACTAGCGGGAGGGCCAACCTACAATGAGCAGTTCTTC | CASSLPLAGGPTYNEQFF
TRBD2 | TRBJ2-7 | TRBV4-1 | . | TGCGCCAGCAGCCACGCGGGAGTCGGCGAGCAGTACTTC | CASSHAGVGEQYF
. | TRBJ2-1 | TRBV7-3 | . | TGTGCCAGCAGCCCCAACAGGACCGCCCCCTACTACAATGAGCAGTTCTTC | CASSPNRTAPYYNEQFF
TRBD1 | TRBJ1-2 | TRBV15 | . | TGTGCCACCAGCCGGACAGGGGGGGGGTATGGCTACACCTTC | CATSRTGGGYGYTF
. | TRBJ2-7 | TRBV30 | . | TGTGCCTGGAGGCCACGGTGTACAGGGTACGAGCAGTACTTC | CAWRPRCTGYEQYF
. | TRBJ2-2 | TRBV9 | once | TGTGCCAGCAGCCGTCGGGACTCTTCGCGGACCGGGGAGCTGTTTTTT | CASSRRDSSRTGELFF
. | TRBJ2-7 | TRBV12-1 | . | TGTGCCAGCAGCTTTCTACGACTAGCCCCCTACGAGCAGTACTTC | CASSFLRLAPYEQYF
TRBD1 | TRBJ2-7 | TRBV27 | . | TGTGCCAGCAGTTTAGGACAGGTGGCCTACGAGCAGTACTTC | CASSLGQVAYEQYF
TRBD2 | TRBJ2-3 | TRBV5-4 | . | TGTGCCAGCAGCTTGGGGATAGCGGGAGGGGCTACAGATACGCAGTATTTT | CASSLGIAGGATDTQYF
. | TRBJ2-7 | TRBV11-2 | . | TGTGCCAGCAGCTTAATTGGGGGAGGAGACTACGAGCAGTACTTC | CASSLIGGGDYEQYF
TRBD2 | TRBJ2-5 | TRBV2 | . | TGTGCCAGCAGGACGGGGACTAGCGGGAGGGGTGAGACCCAGTACTTC | CASRTGTSGRGETQYF
. | TRBJ2-2 | TRBV10-3 | . | TGTGCCATCAGTGACAGTCAGGGGGGCGCCGGGGAGCTGTTTTTT | CAISDSQGGAGELFF
TRBD2 | TRBJ2-1 | TRBV19 | once | TGTGCCAGTAGTACGGCTCCTCTAGCGGGAGTAACCTACAATGAGCAGTTCTTC | CASSTAPLAGVTYNEQFF
TRBD2 | TRBJ2-7 | TRBV4-2 | . | TGTGCCAGCAGCCAAGATACAGGTGGCGGGAGCTCCTACGAGCAGTACTTC | CASSQDTGGGSSYEQYF
TRBD1 | TRBJ1-2 | TRBV14 | . | TGTGCCAGCAGCCAAGCTCCACAGGGGGCGGTTGATGGCTACACCTTC | CASSQAPQGAVDGYTF
. | TRBJ2-1 | TRBV28 | . | TGTGCCAGCAGCTCCCCCGGGACAAGATGCGTTGAGCAGTTCTTC | CASSSPGTRCVEQFF
. | TRBJ1-2 | TRBV29-1 | . | TGCAGCGTTGACTGGTCGAACAAGAAAGGCTACACCTTC | CSVDWSNKKGYTF
TRBD2 | TRBJ2-7 | TRBV19 | . | TGTGCCAGTAGTTCCATGGCGGGAGTAGCCTACGAGCAGTACTTC | CASSSMAGVAYEQYF
. | TRBJ1-1 | TRBV5-6 | . | TGTGCCAGCAGTACCCAGAACAGGGTAAGGAAAGCTTTCTTT | CASSTQNRVRKAFF
. | TRBJ1-3 | TRBV12-5 | few | TGTGCCGCGATTGTGCGGAACACCATATATTTT | CAAIVRNTIYF